The text below deals with one T cell receptor (beta chain). The data belong to a study of CD8 T cells in Susac syndrome. This CDR3 has 17 amino acids. The germline CDR1 and CDR2 sequences are KGHDR and SFDVKD. Trimming left V 4 bases short and J 1 base short, with 18 bases between. Random-hexamer reverse transcription was applied to roughly 0.5 to 1 ug RNA. TCRdb re-analysed the immunoSEQ multiplex PCR reads in MiXCR, keeping a single row per CDR3 protein. The repertoire holds under 200,000 distinct CDR3 sequences, with approximately 94% as singletons. The sequence derives from a human donor with Susac syndrome. This chain uses TRBV24-1 with TRBJ1-1; possibly TRBD1 for D (5 bases). Sequenced: CD4+ T cells from PBMCs. The CDR3 bases are TGTGCCACCAGTGACCCTATGGTCAGGGTAGGGAACACTGAAGCTTTCTTT. Translating it yields CATSDPMVRVGNTEAFF.